The T cell receptor (beta chain) described here comes from a study of cytomegalovirus exposure and HLA in healthy donors. Study in general: There were nearly 120 million unique TCR beta sequences, drawn from about 180 million T cells, in an earlier analysis. General study findings and limits: An ancestry cluster, one associated with Asian ancestry, reportedly showed fewer N-insertions than the roughly 610-donor mean in a later analysis.

The germline V and J ends were trimmed by 3 bases and 2 bases, with 11 bases remaining between them. The CDR3 runs to 15 residues. Germline loops: CDR1 SGHVS, CDR2 FNYEAQ. PCR used 60 Vbeta primers and 13 Jbeta primers. The protocol was immunoSEQ multiplex PCR, while the TCRdb copy is restricted to in-frame clones and leaves out a portion. Of around 140,000 clones listed, approximately 82% are singletons. Worth noting for this clone: Its specificity is not known.

V is TRBV7-6 and J is TRBJ1-5; D not resolved. This receptor was taken from a man between 25 and 39 years old in good health and CMV-seropositive. The sample consisted of PBMCs. The CDR3 spells CASSFYPQGNQPQHF. The CDR3 DNA follows: TGTGCCAGCAGCTTTTATCCCCAGGGCAATCAGCCCCAGCATTTT.